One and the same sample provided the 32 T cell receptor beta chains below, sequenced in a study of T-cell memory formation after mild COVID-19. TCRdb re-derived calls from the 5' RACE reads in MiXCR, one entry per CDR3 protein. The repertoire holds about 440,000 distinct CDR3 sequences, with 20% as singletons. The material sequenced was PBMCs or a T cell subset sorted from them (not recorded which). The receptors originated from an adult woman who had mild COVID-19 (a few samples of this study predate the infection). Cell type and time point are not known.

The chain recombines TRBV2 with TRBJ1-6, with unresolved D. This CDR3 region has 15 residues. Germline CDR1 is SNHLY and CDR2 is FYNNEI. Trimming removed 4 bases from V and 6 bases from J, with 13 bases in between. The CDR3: CASSVGGLGNSPLHF. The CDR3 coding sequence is TGTGCCAGCAGTGTCGGCGGTCTCGGTAATTCACCCCTCCACTTT.

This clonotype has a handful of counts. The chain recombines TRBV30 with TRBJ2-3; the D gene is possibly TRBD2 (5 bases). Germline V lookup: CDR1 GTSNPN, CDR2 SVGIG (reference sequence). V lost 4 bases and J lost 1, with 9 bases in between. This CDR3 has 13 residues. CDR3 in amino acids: CAWNKGGTDTQYF. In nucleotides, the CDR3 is TGTGCCTGGAACAAGGGAGGCACAGATACGCAGTATTTT.

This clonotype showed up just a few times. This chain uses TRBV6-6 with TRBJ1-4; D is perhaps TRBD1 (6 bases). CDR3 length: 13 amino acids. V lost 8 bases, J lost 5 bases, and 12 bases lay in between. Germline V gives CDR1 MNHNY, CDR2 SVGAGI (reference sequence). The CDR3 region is CASVDSVNEKLFF. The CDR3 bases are TGTGCCAGCGTGGACAGTGTAAATGAAAAACTGTTTTTT.

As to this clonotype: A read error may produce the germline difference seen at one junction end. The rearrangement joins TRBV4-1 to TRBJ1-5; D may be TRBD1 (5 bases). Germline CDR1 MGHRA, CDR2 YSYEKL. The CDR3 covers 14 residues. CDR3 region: CDSSQERGNQPQHF. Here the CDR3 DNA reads TGCGACAGCAGCCAAGAGAGGGGTAATCAGCCCCAGCATTTT.

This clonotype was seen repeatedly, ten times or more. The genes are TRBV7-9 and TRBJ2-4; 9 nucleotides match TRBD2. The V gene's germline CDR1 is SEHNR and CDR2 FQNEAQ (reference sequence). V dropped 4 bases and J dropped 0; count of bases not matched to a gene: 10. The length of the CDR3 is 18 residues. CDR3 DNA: TGTGCCAGCAGCTCGCCGACTAGCGGCCCACTAGCCAAAAACATTCAGTACTTC. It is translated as CASSSPTSGPLAKNIQYF.

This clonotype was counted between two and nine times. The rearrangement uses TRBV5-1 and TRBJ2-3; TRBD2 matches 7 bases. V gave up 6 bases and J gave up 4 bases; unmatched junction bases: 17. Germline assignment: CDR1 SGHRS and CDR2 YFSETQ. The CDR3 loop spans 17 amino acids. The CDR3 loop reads CASIPGGAGPTSDTQYF. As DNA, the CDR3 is TGCGCCAGCATCCCCGGGGGAGCGGGGCCTACATCAGATACGCAGTATTTT.

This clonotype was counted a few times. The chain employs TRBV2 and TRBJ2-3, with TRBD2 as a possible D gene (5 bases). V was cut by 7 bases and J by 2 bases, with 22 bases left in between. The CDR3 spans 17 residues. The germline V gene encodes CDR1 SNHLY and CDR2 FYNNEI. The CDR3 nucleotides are TGTGCCAGCAAGACCCTCCAAGCGGTGGGCTTCACAGATACGCAGTATTTT. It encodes CASKTLQAVGFTDTQYF. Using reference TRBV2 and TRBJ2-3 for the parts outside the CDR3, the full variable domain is EPEVTQTPSHQVTQMGQEVILRCVPISNHLYFYWYRQILGQKVEFLVSFYNNEISEKSEIFDDQFSVERPDGSNFTLKIRSTKLEDSAMYFCASKTLQAVGFTDTQYFGPGTRLTVL.

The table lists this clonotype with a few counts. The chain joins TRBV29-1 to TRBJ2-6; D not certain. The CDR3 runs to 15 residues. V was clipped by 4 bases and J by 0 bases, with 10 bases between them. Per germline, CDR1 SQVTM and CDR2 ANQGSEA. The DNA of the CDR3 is TGCAGCGTTGGGCCCCATAGCTCTGGGGCCAACGTCCTGACTTTC. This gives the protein CSVGPHSSGANVLTF.

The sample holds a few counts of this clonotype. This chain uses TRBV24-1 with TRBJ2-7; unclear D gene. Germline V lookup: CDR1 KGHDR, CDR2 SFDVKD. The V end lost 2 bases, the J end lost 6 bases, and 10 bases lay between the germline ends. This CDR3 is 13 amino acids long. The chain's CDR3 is CATSDSLGSEQYF. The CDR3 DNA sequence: TGTGCCACCAGTGATTCCCTAGGTTCCGAGCAGTACTTC.

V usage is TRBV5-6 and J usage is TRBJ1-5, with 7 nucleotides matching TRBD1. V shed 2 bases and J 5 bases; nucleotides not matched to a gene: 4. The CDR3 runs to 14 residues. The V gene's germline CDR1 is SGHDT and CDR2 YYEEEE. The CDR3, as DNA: TGTGCCAGCAGCTTAGACAGGGAGGATCAGCCCCAGCATTTT. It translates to CASSLDREDQPQHF.

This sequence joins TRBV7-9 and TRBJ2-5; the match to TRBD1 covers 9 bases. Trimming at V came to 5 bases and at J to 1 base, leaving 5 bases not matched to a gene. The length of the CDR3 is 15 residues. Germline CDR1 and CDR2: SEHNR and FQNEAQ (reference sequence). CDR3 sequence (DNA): TGTGCCAGCAGCCCACCGGGACAGGGCCAAGAGACCCAGTACTTC. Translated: CASSPPGQGQETQYF.

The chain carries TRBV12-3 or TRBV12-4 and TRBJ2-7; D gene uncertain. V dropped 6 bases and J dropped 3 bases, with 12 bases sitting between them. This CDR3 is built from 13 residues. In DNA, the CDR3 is TGTGCCAGCAGCCTGGTGCCTAACTACGAGCAGTACTTC. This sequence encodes CASSLVPNYEQYF.

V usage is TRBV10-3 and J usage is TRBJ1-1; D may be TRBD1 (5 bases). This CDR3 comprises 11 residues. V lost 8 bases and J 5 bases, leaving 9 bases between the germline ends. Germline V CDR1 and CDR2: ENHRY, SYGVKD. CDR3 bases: TGTGCCATCTCAGGGAGTACTGAAGCTTTCTTT. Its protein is CAISGSTEAFF.

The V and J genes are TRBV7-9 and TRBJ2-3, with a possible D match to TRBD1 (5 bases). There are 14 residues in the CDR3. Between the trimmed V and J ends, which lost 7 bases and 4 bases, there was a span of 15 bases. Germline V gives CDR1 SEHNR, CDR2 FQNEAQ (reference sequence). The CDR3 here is CASKAEWGADTQYF. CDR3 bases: TGTGCCAGCAAGGCGGAGTGGGGCGCAGATACGCAGTATTTT.

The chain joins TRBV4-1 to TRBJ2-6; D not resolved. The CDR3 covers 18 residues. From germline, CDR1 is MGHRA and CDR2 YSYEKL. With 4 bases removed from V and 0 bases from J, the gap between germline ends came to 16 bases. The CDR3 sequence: CASSPTHEWSSGANVLTF. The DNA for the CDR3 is TGCGCCAGCAGCCCCACCCACGAGTGGAGCTCTGGGGCCAACGTCCTGACTTTC.

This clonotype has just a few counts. CDR3 region: CASTSDRAYEQYF. CDR3 coding DNA: TGTGCCAGCACCTCGGACCGAGCCTACGAGCAGTACTTC. The rearrangement uses TRBV7-9 and TRBJ2-7; D call uncertain. Germline CDR1 is SEHNR and CDR2 is FQNEAQ (reference sequence). The CDR3 spans 13 residues. The V end was cut by 7 bases, the J end by 2 bases, with 12 bases between.

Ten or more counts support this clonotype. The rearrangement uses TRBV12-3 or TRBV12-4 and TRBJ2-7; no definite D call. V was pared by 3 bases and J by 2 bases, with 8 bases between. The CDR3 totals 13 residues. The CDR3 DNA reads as TGTGCCAGCAGTTTGCCAGGAGCCTACGAGCAGTACTTC. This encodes CASSLPGAYEQYF.

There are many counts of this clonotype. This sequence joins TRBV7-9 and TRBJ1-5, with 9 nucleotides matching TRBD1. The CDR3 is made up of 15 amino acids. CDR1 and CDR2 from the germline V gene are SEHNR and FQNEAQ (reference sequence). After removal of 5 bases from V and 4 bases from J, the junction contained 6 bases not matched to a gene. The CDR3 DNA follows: TGTGCCAGCAGCCGCGCGGGACAGGGTAATCAGCCCCAGCATTTT. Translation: CASSRAGQGNQPQHF.

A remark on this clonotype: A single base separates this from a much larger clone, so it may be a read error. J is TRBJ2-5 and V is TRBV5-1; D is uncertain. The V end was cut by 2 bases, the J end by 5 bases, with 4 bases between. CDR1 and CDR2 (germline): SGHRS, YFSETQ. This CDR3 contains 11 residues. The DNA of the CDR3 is TGCGCCAGCAGCTTCGACGAGACCCAGTACTTC. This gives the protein CASSFDETQYF. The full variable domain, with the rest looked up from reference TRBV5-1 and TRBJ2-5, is KAGVTQTPRYLIKTRGQQVTLSCSPISGHRSVSWYQQTPGQGLQFLFEYFSETQRNKGNFPGRFSGRQFSNSRSEMNVSTLELGDSALYLCASSFDETQYFGPGTRLLVL.

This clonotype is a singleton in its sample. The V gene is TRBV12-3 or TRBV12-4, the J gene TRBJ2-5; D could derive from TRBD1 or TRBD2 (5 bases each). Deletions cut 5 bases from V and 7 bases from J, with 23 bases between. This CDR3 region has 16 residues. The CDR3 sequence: CASSRQGETSTGTQYF. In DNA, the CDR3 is TGTGCCAGCAGTCGCCAAGGGGAGACATCCACAGGGACCCAGTACTTC.

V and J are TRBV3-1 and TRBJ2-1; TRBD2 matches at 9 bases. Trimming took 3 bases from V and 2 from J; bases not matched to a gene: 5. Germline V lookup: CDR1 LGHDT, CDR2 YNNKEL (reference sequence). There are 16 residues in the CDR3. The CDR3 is CASSHLGGGAYNEQFF. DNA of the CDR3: TGTGCCAGCAGCCACTTGGGCGGGGGGGCCTACAATGAGCAGTTCTTC.

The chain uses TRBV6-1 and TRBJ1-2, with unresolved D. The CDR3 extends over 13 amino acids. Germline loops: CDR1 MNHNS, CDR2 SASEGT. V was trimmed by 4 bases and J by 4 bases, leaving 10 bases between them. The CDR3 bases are TGTGCCAGCAGTGCGACGGACTTCTATGGCTACACCTTC. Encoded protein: CASSATDFYGYTF.

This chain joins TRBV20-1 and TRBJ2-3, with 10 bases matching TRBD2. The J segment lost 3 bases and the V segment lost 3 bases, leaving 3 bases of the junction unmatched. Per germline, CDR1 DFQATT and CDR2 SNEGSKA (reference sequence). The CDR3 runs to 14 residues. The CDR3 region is CSARPSGRTDTQYF. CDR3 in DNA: TGCAGTGCTAGGCCTAGCGGGAGAACAGATACGCAGTATTTT.

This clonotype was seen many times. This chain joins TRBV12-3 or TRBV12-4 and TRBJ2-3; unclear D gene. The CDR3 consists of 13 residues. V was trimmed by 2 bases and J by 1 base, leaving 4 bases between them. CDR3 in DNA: TGTGCCAGCAGTTTACGGCGCACAGATACGCAGTATTTT. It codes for CASSLRRTDTQYF.

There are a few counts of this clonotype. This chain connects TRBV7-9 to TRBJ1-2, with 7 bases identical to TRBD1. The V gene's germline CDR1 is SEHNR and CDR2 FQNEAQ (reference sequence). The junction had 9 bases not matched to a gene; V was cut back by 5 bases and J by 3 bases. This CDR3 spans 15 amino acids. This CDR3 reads CASSPRTGVYYGYTF. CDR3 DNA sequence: TGTGCCAGCAGCCCTAGGACAGGAGTCTACTATGGCTACACCTTC.

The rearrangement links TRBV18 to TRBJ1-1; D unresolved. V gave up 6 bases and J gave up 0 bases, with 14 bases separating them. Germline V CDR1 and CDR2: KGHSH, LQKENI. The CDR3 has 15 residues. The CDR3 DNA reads TGTGCCAGCTCTACTGACCTGACGGTGAACACTGAAGCTTTCTTT. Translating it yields CASSTDLTVNTEAFF.

The DNA of the CDR3 is TGTGCCAGCAGCTTGGAGTGGGGGAATGAAAAACTGTTTTTT. Its protein product is CASSLEWGNEKLFF. V gene TRBV5-8 combines with J gene TRBJ1-4; TRBD1 is a possible D gene (5 bases). This CDR3 has 14 residues. Trimming took off 0 bases at V and 5 bases at J, with 8 bases between the two ends. Germline CDR1 and CDR2: SGHTS and YDEGEE. Full variable domain (outside the CDR3, taken from reference TRBV5-8 and TRBJ1-4): EAGVTQSPTHLIKTRGQQATLRCSPISGHTSVYWYQQALGLGLQFLLWYDEGEERNRGNFPPRFSGRQFPNYSSELNVNALELEDSALYLCASSLEWGNEKLFFGSGTQLSVL.

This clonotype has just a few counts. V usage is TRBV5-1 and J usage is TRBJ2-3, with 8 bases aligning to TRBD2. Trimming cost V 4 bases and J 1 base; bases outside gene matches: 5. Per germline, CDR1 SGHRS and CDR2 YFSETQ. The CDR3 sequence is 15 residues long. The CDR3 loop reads CASSHGGAGTDTQYF. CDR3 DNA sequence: TGCGCCAGCAGCCACGGGGGGGCCGGCACAGATACGCAGTATTTT.

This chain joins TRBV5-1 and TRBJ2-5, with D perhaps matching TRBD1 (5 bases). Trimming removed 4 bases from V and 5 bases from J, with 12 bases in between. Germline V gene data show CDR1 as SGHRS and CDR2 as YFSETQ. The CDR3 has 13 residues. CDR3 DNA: TGCGCCAGCAGCATGACCAGACAGGAGACCCAGTACTTC. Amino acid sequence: CASSMTRQETQYF.

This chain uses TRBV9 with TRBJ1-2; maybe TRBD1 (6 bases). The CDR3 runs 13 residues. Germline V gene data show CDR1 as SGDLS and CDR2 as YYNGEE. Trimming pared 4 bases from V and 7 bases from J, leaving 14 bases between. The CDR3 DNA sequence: TGTGCCAGCAGCCCAGGGGACTTGGGTGGCTACACCTTC. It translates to CASSPGDLGGYTF.

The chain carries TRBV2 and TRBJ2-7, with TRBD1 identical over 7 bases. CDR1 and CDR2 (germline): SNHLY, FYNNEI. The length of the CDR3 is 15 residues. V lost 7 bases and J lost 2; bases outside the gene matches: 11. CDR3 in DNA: TGTGCCAGCAAGGTGGACAGGTCCCCCACCTACGAGCAGTACTTC. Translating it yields CASKVDRSPTYEQYF.

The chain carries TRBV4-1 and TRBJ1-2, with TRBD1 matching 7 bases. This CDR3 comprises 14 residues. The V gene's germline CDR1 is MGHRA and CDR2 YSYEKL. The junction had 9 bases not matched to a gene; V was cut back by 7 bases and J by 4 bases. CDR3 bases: TGCGCCAGCAAGGGACAGAAGGGACTCTATGGCTACACCTTC. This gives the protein CASKGQKGLYGYTF.